Listed below are T cell receptor beta chains from one sample, sequenced in a study of blood T cells in healthy people across ages. TCRdb itself ran the 5' RACE reads through MiXCR, one entry per CDR3 protein. The data show about 1,800,000 distinct CDR3 sequences, roughly 28% seen once. Sequenced input: blood. Receptors were obtained from a woman younger than 45 in good health. Both conserved end residues are part of each CDR3. D genes are given only for firm matches. Clone size is stated in some rows and not others, as once, few, many or a class when expanded.

>TRBJ2-1|TRBV27|15|NA|few
TGTGCCAGCAGTCCGTCGGTCGAGGGCGCGAATGAGCAGTTCTTC
CASSPSVEGANEQFF
>TRBJ2-1|TRBV7-2|15|NA|many
TGTGCCAGCAGACCGGGACTGGATTCCTACAATGAGCAGTTCTTC
CASRPGLDSYNEQFF
>TRBJ1-4|TRBV2|13|NA|NA
TGTGCCAGCAGGGCGTCAGAATACGAAAAACTGTTTTTT
CASRASEYEKLFF
>TRBJ2-5|TRBV27|15|NA|few
TGTGCCAGCAGCCCTACCCGACCGCCGCAAGAGACCCAGTACTTC
CASSPTRPPQETQYF
>TRBJ1-2|TRBV10-3|13|NA|NA
TGTGCCATCAGTGAAGGGCTTAGCTATGGCTACACCTTC
CAISEGLSYGYTF
>TRBJ2-7|TRBV5-1|13|NA|many
TGCGCCAGCAGCCGACTCAGCTCCTACGAGCAGTACTTC
CASSRLSSYEQYF
>TRBJ2-3|TRBV5-1|13|NA|many
TGCGCCAGCAGCTTGGGGCCGGGGGATACGCAGTATTTT
CASSLGPGDTQYF
>TRBJ2-1|TRBV7-3|15|TRBD2|few
TGTGCCAGCAGCTTAGGAGTAGCGGGGCTCAATGAGCAGTTCTTC
CASSLGVAGLNEQFF
>TRBJ2-4|TRBV5-1|14|NA|NA
TGCGCCAGCAGCCCGACAGTATCCAAAAACATTCAGTACTTC
CASSPTVSKNIQYF
>TRBJ2-7|TRBV5-5|14|TRBD1|many
TGTGCCAGCAGTACCGGACAGGGCGTCTACGAGCAGTACTTC
CASSTGQGVYEQYF
>TRBJ2-5|TRBV20-1|13|TRBD1|few
TGCAGTGCTGGGCCGGGACAGCAAGAGACCCAGTACTTC
CSAGPGQQETQYF
>TRBJ1-1|TRBV7-2|15|NA|few
TGTGCCAGCAGCTTAGGGAGACATATGAACACTAAAGCTTTCTTT
CASSLGRHMNTKAFF
>TRBJ2-2|TRBV7-3|16|NA|few
TGTGCCAGCAGCTTCCAAGGGGAGTCGAACACCGGGGAGCTGTTTTTT
CASSFQGESNTGELFF
>TRBJ2-3|TRBV4-1|16|NA|NA
TGCGCCAGCAGCCCGCGTGAAAGGGGTAACACAGATACGCAGTATTTT
CASSPRERGNTDTQYF
>TRBJ2-1|TRBV7-2|15|NA|NA
TGTGCCAGCAGCTTAAGTATCGGGGCCTACAATGAGCAGTTCTTC
CASSLSIGAYNEQFF
>TRBJ1-2|TRBV12-3/TRBV12-4|14|NA|many
TGTGCCAGCAGTTTAAAATGGACTCACTATGGCTACACCTTC
CASSLKWTHYGYTF
>TRBJ1-2|TRBV7-9|14|NA|few
TGTGCCAGCAGCTTATTAGGGCAGGGAAGTGGCTACACCTTC
CASSLLGQGSGYTF
>TRBJ2-3|TRBV25-1|15|TRBD2|NA
TGTGCCAGCAGGGGGACTAGCGGGAGGGCAGATACGCAGTATTTT
CASRGTSGRADTQYF
>TRBJ2-3|TRBV12-3/TRBV12-4|14|NA|NA
TGTGCCAGCAGTCTCGGGTCGGGCACAGATGCGCAGTATTTT
CASSLGSGTDAQYF
>TRBJ2-5|TRBV5-1|15|TRBD2|NA
TGCGCCAGCAGCTCCTCCCAACGGCGGGAGGAGACCCAGTACTTC
CASSSSQRREETQYF
>TRBJ2-7|TRBV12-3/TRBV12-4|16|TRBD1|NA
TGTGCCAGCAGGGGGACAGGGTTAGGGGACTCCTACGAGCAGTACTTC
CASRGTGLGDSYEQYF
>TRBJ2-7|TRBV6-7|13|TRBD1|many
TGTGCCACCCGACAGGGATTCTACTACGAGCAGTACTTC
CATRQGFYYEQYF
>TRBJ1-1|TRBV5-1|15|NA|once
TGCGCCAGCACCCGGGAGGGAACACTGAACACTGAAGCTTTCTTT
CASTREGTLNTEAFF
>TRBJ1-1|TRBV29-1|12|NA|NA
TGCAGCGTTGACCGGAGGAACACTGAAGCTTTCTTT
CSVDRRNTEAFF
>TRBJ2-3|TRBV7-9|13|NA|many
TGTGCCAGCAGCGAACAGGGAAGAGATACGCAGTATTTT
CASSEQGRDTQYF
>TRBJ2-5|TRBV28|14|NA|few
TGTGCCAGCAGCGGTGACAGGGAGGAGGAGACCCAGTACTTC
CASSGDREEETQYF
>TRBJ1-2|TRBV2|13|NA|NA
TGTGCCAGCAGTGAATCGGGCCACTATGGCTACACCTTC
CASSESGHYGYTF
>TRBJ1-4|TRBV28|16|NA|NA
TGTGCCAGCAGTTTAGGAGGAGGCAGGGATGGTGAAAAACTGTTTTTT
CASSLGGGRDGEKLFF
>TRBJ2-1|TRBV4-1|16|TRBD2|many
TGCGCCAGCAGCCAAGTAGCGGGGGGGCCCGAGGGTGAGCAGTTCTTC
CASSQVAGGPEGEQFF
>TRBJ2-5|TRBV6-2/TRBV6-3|14|TRBD2|few
TGTGCCAGCACCACTAGCGGGAGACAAGAGACCCAGTACTTC
CASTTSGRQETQYF
>TRBJ2-7|TRBV7-2|13|NA|NA
TGTGCCAGCAGCCCCGGCAGCGTCTATGCCCAGTACTTC
CASSPGSVYAQYF
>TRBJ2-1|TRBV2|14|TRBD1|many
TGTGCCAGCAGTGGTCAGGGGGCCTACAATGAGCAGTTCTTC
CASSGQGAYNEQFF
>TRBJ2-1|TRBV27|14|NA|NA
TGTGCCAGCAGCCCCGCGGGGTCCCACAATGAGCAGTTCTTC
CASSPAGSHNEQFF
>TRBJ1-3|TRBV10-3|13|NA|NA
TGTGCCATCAAGCAGAGTTCTGGAAACACCATATATTTT
CAIKQSSGNTIYF
>TRBJ2-3|TRBV29-1|11|NA|NA
TGCAGCGTCCGAAGGGCAGATACGCAGTATTTT
CSVRRADTQYF
>TRBJ2-7|TRBV7-2|13|NA|NA
TGTGTCAGCAGCTTTATAATTCGGCCGAAGCAGTACTTC
CVSSFIIRPKQYF
>TRBJ2-5|TRBV10-2|16|TRBD2|NA
TGCGCCAGCGCAAGTCTGAGCGGGGGTTACCAAGAGACCCAGTACTTC
CASASLSGGYQETQYF
>TRBJ2-5|TRBV4-3|13|NA|NA
TGCGCCAGCAGCAACAGGGAGGGAGAGACCCAGTACTTC
CASSNREGETQYF
>TRBJ2-1|TRBV30|15|TRBD2|NA
TGTGCCTGGAGCCCGACTAGCGGGGGGGCCTATGAGCAGTTCTTC
CAWSPTSGGAYEQFF
>TRBJ2-2|TRBV25-1|15|NA|NA
TGTGCCAGCAGTGAGTCTGGGAGGAGCACCGGGGAGCTGTTTTTT
CASSESGRSTGELFF
>TRBJ2-2|TRBV29-1|13|TRBD2|NA
TGCAGCGTTAGCGGGGGGTACACCGGGGAGCTGTTTTTT
CSVSGGYTGELFF
>TRBJ2-3|TRBV21-1|14|NA|NA
TGTGCCATGACGACCCGTGCCCTCAACCCTACGCAGTATTTT
CAMTTRALNPTQYF
>TRBJ2-3|TRBV9|14|NA|NA
TGTGCCAGCAGCGCCGGGACCAGCACAGATACGCGGTATTTT
CASSAGTSTDTRYF
>TRBJ2-3|TRBV5-1|16|NA|few
TGCGCCAGCACCCTCCGCCCGGGCACCCAAAGCGATACGCAGTATTTT
CASTLRPGTQSDTQYF
>TRBJ2-1|TRBV5-1|14|TRBD2|few
TGCGCCAGCAGCGCGGGGGGGACAGTCCATGAGCAGTTCTTC
CASSAGGTVHEQFF
>TRBJ2-3|TRBV9|17|NA|many
TGTGCCAGCAGCGTAGTTTCGACCGCCCTAGCGACAGATACGCAGTATTTT
CASSVVSTALATDTQYF
>TRBJ2-1|TRBV28|15|NA|few
TGTGCCAGCAGGGTTGGATCGGAATACTACAATGAGCAGTTCTTC
CASRVGSEYYNEQFF
>TRBJ2-3|TRBV9|14|TRBD1|many
TGTGCCAGCAGCTTACAGGGGTACACAGATACGCAGTATTTT
CASSLQGYTDTQYF
>TRBJ2-1|TRBV15|17|TRBD1|few
TGTGCCACCAGCAGAGATCGAGGGGGCAGGGCCTACAATGAGCAGTTCTTC
CATSRDRGGRAYNEQFF
>TRBJ2-7|TRBV19|16|TRBD2|NA
TGTGCCAGTAGTAGGGGCCTAGCGGGGGGCCACCTTGAGCAGTACTTC
CASSRGLAGGHLEQYF
>TRBJ2-6|TRBV10-3|18|NA|few
TGTGTCATCAGTGAGTCAGGTATAGGGACCCCTGGGGCCAACGTCCTGACTTTC
CVISESGIGTPGANVLTF
>TRBJ2-7|TRBV18|14|TRBD2|many
TGTGCCAGCTCAGTTCCAGGGCGGGAGTACGAGCAGTACTTC
CASSVPGREYEQYF
>TRBJ2-1|TRBV4-3|17|NA|many
TGCGCCAGCAGCTCGATACGTGGTGGGAGCTCCTACAATGAGCAGTTCTTC
CASSSIRGGSSYNEQFF
>TRBJ1-2|TRBV5-5|15|NA|many
TGTGCCAGCAGCTTGGGATTGGGGGGCCTCTATGGCTACACCTTC
CASSLGLGGLYGYTF
>TRBJ1-2|TRBV4-3|14|NA|NA
TGCGCCAGCAGCCAAGACAGGACAGCCTCCGGCTACACCTTC
CASSQDRTASGYTF
>TRBJ2-4|TRBV12-3/TRBV12-4|13|TRBD1|once
TGTGCCAGCAGGGTACAGGGGTACAATGAGCAGTACTTC
CASRVQGYNEQYF